These 15 T cell receptor beta chains originate from one sample sequenced in a study of T cell responses to AZD1222 COVID-19 vaccine. TCRdb's table, derived via immunoSEQ multiplex PCR, lists solely in-frame clones and lacks some. The table includes roughly 100,000 clones, roughly 90% detected once. The sequencing here drew on peripheral blood, taken 28 days after the second AZD1222 dose. Receptor source: an adult who received the AZD1222 COVID-19 vaccine.

The V gene is TRBV5-5, the J gene TRBJ1-1; D is ambiguous. The CDR3 consists of 14 residues. The germline CDR1 and CDR2 sequences are SGHKS and YYEKEE (reference sequence). The V end was cut by 2 bases, the J end by 6 bases, with 14 bases between. Here the CDR3 DNA reads TGTGCCAGCAGCTTCAATCCAGACGGGGCTGAAGCTTTCTTT. Its translation is CASSFNPDGAEAFF.

The chain has TRBV10-3 and TRBJ1-1; 8 bases are shared with TRBD1. Trimming removed 6 bases from V and 1 base from J; junction bases left unmatched: 7. CDR3 length: 15 amino acids. The germline gives CDR1 ENHRY, CDR2 SYGVKD. The CDR3 region has the DNA TGTGCCATCAGGGGCGCCGGGACAGGGAACACTGAAGCTTTCTTT. This codes for CAIRGAGTGNTEAFF.

The rearrangement joins TRBV6-5 to TRBJ2-5; possibly TRBD1 for D (6 bases). Deletions cut 5 bases from V and 5 bases from J, with 12 bases between. The CDR3 covers 13 residues. Germline loops: CDR1 MNHEY, CDR2 SVGAGI. CDR3 amino acids: CASSNGQFETQYF. CDR3 nucleotide sequence: TGTGCCAGCAGTAATGGACAGTTTGAGACCCAGTACTTC.

The chain employs TRBV14 and TRBJ2-3, with unresolved D. Trimming took off 3 bases at V and 0 bases at J, with 13 bases between the two ends. The germline gives CDR1 SGHDN, CDR2 FVKESK. This CDR3 has 16 amino acids. CDR3 in amino acids: CASSQAWGWSTDTQYF. Here the CDR3 DNA reads TGTGCCAGCAGCCAGGCTTGGGGTTGGAGCACAGATACGCAGTATTTT.

The chain employs TRBV7-8 and TRBJ1-1, with unresolved D. Germline assignment: CDR1 SGHVS and CDR2 FQNEAQ. The CDR3 is made up of 14 amino acids. The germline V and J ends were trimmed by 5 bases and 5 bases, with 15 bases remaining between them. The CDR3 reads CASSPHQRRTEAFF. In nucleotides, the CDR3 is TGTGCCAGCAGCCCGCACCAGAGGAGGACTGAAGCTTTCTTT.

The rearrangement joins TRBV18 to TRBJ2-1; D gene uncertain. The ends were cut back, 2 bases at V and 7 bases at J, with 15 bases in the middle. The germline V gene encodes CDR1 KGHSH and CDR2 LQKENI. The CDR3 covers 15 residues. The CDR3: CASSPGVTIQNEQFF. The CDR3 DNA reads TGTGCCAGCTCACCAGGGGTCACAATTCAGAATGAGCAGTTCTTC.

The J gene is TRBJ1-1, the V gene TRBV27; TRBD1 matches at 8 bases. V was pared by 0 bases and J by 5 bases, with 11 bases of the junction left unmatched. The CDR3 totals 17 residues. Germline lookup yields CDR1 MNHEY and CDR2 SMNVEV (reference sequence). The CDR3 region is CASSLSGQGLFLTEAFF. The CDR3 DNA reads as TGTGCCAGCAGTTTATCAGGACAGGGTCTTTTTCTAACTGAAGCTTTCTTT.

The chain recombines TRBV19 with TRBJ2-7, with 8 bases aligning to TRBD1. The germline V gene encodes CDR1 LNHDA and CDR2 SQIVND (reference sequence). With V trimmed by 3 bases and J by 0 bases, 1 base remained unmatched. This CDR3 has 14 residues. This chain's CDR3 is CASSMTGVSYEQYF. The CDR3 bases are TGTGCCAGTAGTATGACAGGGGTCTCCTACGAGCAGTACTTC.

In nucleotides, the CDR3 is TGCGCCAGCAGCTCAGCGGGAAACACCGGGGAGCTGTTTTTT. This sequence encodes CASSSAGNTGELFF. The chain combines TRBV5-1 with TRBJ2-2; 7 bases map to TRBD2. In germline, CDR1 is SGHRS, CDR2 YFSETQ. V dropped 3 bases and J dropped 2; count of bases not matched to a gene: 1. This CDR3 region has 14 residues. Using reference TRBV5-1 and TRBJ2-2 for the parts outside the CDR3, the full variable domain is KAGVTQTPRYLIKTRGQQVTLSCSPISGHRSVSWYQQTPGQGLQFLFEYFSETQRNKGNFPGRFSGRQFSNSRSEMNVSTLELGDSALYLCASSSAGNTGELFFGEGSRLTVL.

DNA for the CDR3: TGCAGCGTTGATGGGGCCCTCTCTGGAAACACCATATATTTT. It is translated as CSVDGALSGNTIYF. The chain employs TRBV29-1 and TRBJ1-3; D may be TRBD1 (5 bases). The CDR3 runs to 14 residues. Deletions cut 3 bases from V and 0 bases from J, with 9 bases between. Germline CDR1 SQVTM, CDR2 ANQGSEA. Full variable domain (remainder filled in from reference TRBV29-1 and TRBJ1-3): SAVISQKPSRDICQRGTSLTIQCQVDSQVTMMFWYRQQPGQSLTLIATANQGSEATYESGFVIDKFPISRPNLTFSTLTVSNMSPEDSSIYLCSVDGALSGNTIYFGEGSWLTVV.

In the case of this clone: At one end the junction does not follow the germline gene, possibly because of a read error. V gene TRBV7-2 combines with J gene TRBJ2-1; D remains ambiguous. Germline V gives CDR1 SGHTA, CDR2 FQGNSA. CDR3 length: 12 residues. CDR3 amino acids: CASRLGWDEQFF. In nucleotides, the CDR3 is TGTGCCAGCAGGTTAGGATGGGATGAGCAGTTCTTC.

In DNA form, the CDR3 reads TGTGCCAGCAGTTTTCTCAACGGGGGGGAGCTGTTTTTT. This encodes CASSFLNGGELFF. V is TRBV12-3 or TRBV12-4 and J is TRBJ2-2; D gene uncertain. This CDR3 comprises 13 residues. V lost 3 bases to trimming and J lost 8 bases, with 10 bases between them.

V is TRBV11-3 and J is TRBJ2-2; 9 bases map to TRBD2. Trimming removed 1 base from V and 1 base from J; junction bases left unmatched: 4. Germline assignment: CDR1 SGHNT and CDR2 YENEEA. This CDR3 is built from 17 residues. The CDR3 sequence is CASSLAGTSWNTGELFF. The CDR3 DNA follows: TGTGCCAGCAGCTTAGCTGGGACTAGCTGGAACACCGGGGAGCTGTTTTTT.

This clone was picked up a small number of times. The chain joins TRBV30 to TRBJ2-1, with D tentatively TRBD2 (6 bases). V dropped 2 bases and J dropped 9 bases, with 20 bases sitting between them. The CDR3 spans 15 residues. Germline lookup yields CDR1 GTSNPN and CDR2 SVGIG (reference sequence). CDR3 region: CAWSMRPGVSFEQFF. CDR3 DNA: TGTGCCTGGAGTATGCGACCGGGAGTTAGCTTTGAGCAGTTCTTC.

This clone has a handful of counts. The chain is built from TRBV6-5 and TRBJ2-7; 8 nucleotides match TRBD1. J was trimmed by 4 bases and V by 7 bases; bases with no gene match: 9. The CDR3 has 14 residues. In germline, CDR1 is MNHEY, CDR2 SVGAGI. The CDR3 sequence: CASNRDRNAYEQYF. The CDR3 bases are TGTGCCAGCAACCGGGACAGGAACGCGTACGAGCAGTACTTC.